This is a list of T cell receptor beta chains from one sample in a study of T cells in Graves' hyperthyroidism and ophthalmopathy. One entry per CDR3 protein, called by TCRdb with MiXCR from the multiplex PCR reads. The sample lists 250,000 to 300,000 distinct CDR3 sequences; roughly an eighth were seen once. The specimen was blood. These receptors were obtained from a woman in her thirties or forties with Graves' hyperthyroidism. CDR3s leave out the opening cysteine and the closing phenylalanine or tryptophan. Some rows mark clone size as missing; the rest say once, few, many or name a class of expanded clone.

J gene: TRBJ2-1; CDR3 length: 13; clone size: few; V gene: TRBV6-1; CDR3 protein: ASSDAGLVSNEQF
J gene: TRBJ2-7; CDR3 length: 12; clone size: many; V gene: TRBV12-5; CDR3 protein: ASGLPGSDYEQY
J gene: TRBJ1-4; CDR3 length: 11; clone size: many; V gene: TRBV30; CDR3 protein: AWSRSSNEKLF
J gene: TRBJ2-1; CDR3 length: 10; clone size: -; V gene: TRBV24-1; CDR3 protein: AVDGAVGEQF
J gene: TRBJ2-7; CDR3 length: 13; clone size: -; V gene: TRBV27; CDR3 protein: ASSSHRFQDYEQY
J gene: TRBJ2-4; CDR3 length: 13; clone size: many; V gene: TRBV20-1; CDR3 protein: SAREIAGGLNIQY
J gene: TRBJ1-3; CDR3 length: 10; clone size: many; V gene: TRBV5-8; CDR3 protein: ASSLTGNTIY
J gene: TRBJ1-4; CDR3 length: 12; clone size: few; V gene: TRBV27; CDR3 protein: ASSFMGPNEKLF
J gene: TRBJ2-7; CDR3 length: 10; clone size: many; V gene: TRBV20-1; CDR3 protein: SAKDGGLEQY
J gene: TRBJ2-5; CDR3 length: 13; clone size: many; V gene: TRBV6-2/TRBV6-3; CDR3 protein: ASSISGSNQETQY
J gene: TRBJ1-1; CDR3 length: 15; clone size: -; V gene: TRBV14; CDR3 protein: ASSQGPRRGGSTEAF
J gene: TRBJ2-1; CDR3 length: 11; clone size: many; V gene: TRBV18; CDR3 protein: ASSPAGANEQF
J gene: TRBJ1-6; CDR3 length: 13; clone size: -; V gene: TRBV28; CDR3 protein: ASSLIDRGSSPLH
J gene: TRBJ1-1; CDR3 length: 10; clone size: many; V gene: TRBV2; CDR3 protein: AYTGEGTEAF
J gene: TRBJ1-6; CDR3 length: 11; clone size: many; V gene: TRBV2; CDR3 protein: ASTGTGSSPLH
J gene: TRBJ2-1; CDR3 length: 14; clone size: many; V gene: TRBV24-1; CDR3 protein: ATSDQTGATYNEQF
J gene: TRBJ2-5; CDR3 length: 9; clone size: -; V gene: TRBV2; CDR3 protein: AGAIGETQY
J gene: TRBJ1-2; CDR3 length: 11; clone size: many; V gene: TRBV12-3/TRBV12-4; CDR3 protein: ASSPDRSYGYT
J gene: TRBJ2-7; CDR3 length: 13; clone size: many; V gene: TRBV9; CDR3 protein: ASSVGSGRASEQY
J gene: TRBJ1-1; CDR3 length: 11; clone size: few; V gene: TRBV4-1; CDR3 protein: ASGRTQGSEAF
J gene: TRBJ2-6; CDR3 length: 14; clone size: many; V gene: TRBV12-3/TRBV12-4; CDR3 protein: ASIGDRPSGANVLT
J gene: TRBJ2-1; CDR3 length: 13; clone size: many; V gene: TRBV7-2; CDR3 protein: ASSPGADIYNEQF
J gene: TRBJ2-1; CDR3 length: 15; clone size: -; V gene: TRBV4-2; CDR3 protein: ASSQDGPRESYNEQF
J gene: TRBJ2-5; CDR3 length: 13; clone size: -; V gene: TRBV6-1; CDR3 protein: ASNIRRGGGETQY
J gene: TRBJ2-3; CDR3 length: 11; clone size: many; V gene: TRBV7-2; CDR3 protein: ASSLDQRHTQY
J gene: TRBJ2-1; CDR3 length: 13; clone size: many; V gene: TRBV11-2; CDR3 protein: ASSLGTGSPDEQF
J gene: TRBJ2-5; CDR3 length: 12; clone size: many; V gene: TRBV2; CDR3 protein: ASRPQGAGETQY
J gene: TRBJ2-2; CDR3 length: 11; clone size: few; V gene: TRBV20-1; CDR3 protein: SARGSQSGELF
J gene: TRBJ2-5; CDR3 length: 11; clone size: -; V gene: TRBV18; CDR3 protein: ASSPVTQETQY
J gene: TRBJ1-6; CDR3 length: 14; clone size: few; V gene: TRBV5-6; CDR3 protein: ASRLGRGSYNSPLH
J gene: TRBJ1-2; CDR3 length: 12; clone size: many; V gene: TRBV27; CDR3 protein: ASSLFWGESGYT
J gene: TRBJ1-2; CDR3 length: 10; clone size: many; V gene: TRBV20-1; CDR3 protein: SASRGGDGYT
J gene: TRBJ2-1; CDR3 length: 9; clone size: many; V gene: TRBV28; CDR3 protein: ASSNWGEQF
J gene: TRBJ2-3; CDR3 length: 13; clone size: -; V gene: TRBV27; CDR3 protein: ASSWARGGSDTQY
J gene: TRBJ2-1; CDR3 length: 13; clone size: -; V gene: TRBV14; CDR3 protein: ASTQRLAGYNEQF
J gene: TRBJ2-3; CDR3 length: 14; clone size: many; V gene: TRBV14; CDR3 protein: ASSQGLYYSTDTQY
J gene: TRBJ1-1; CDR3 length: 11; clone size: many; V gene: TRBV11-2; CDR3 protein: ASSPAPMDEAF
J gene: TRBJ1-5; CDR3 length: 9; clone size: many; V gene: TRBV27; CDR3 protein: ASGNFQPQH
J gene: TRBJ2-3; CDR3 length: 14; clone size: few; V gene: TRBV4-1; CDR3 protein: ASSPWTGGVGGTQY
J gene: TRBJ2-5; CDR3 length: 14; clone size: many; V gene: TRBV5-6; CDR3 protein: ASSLILAGPQETQY
J gene: TRBJ2-3; CDR3 length: 9; clone size: -; V gene: TRBV19; CDR3 protein: ASSEGHTQY
J gene: TRBJ1-1; CDR3 length: 15; clone size: many; V gene: TRBV20-1; CDR3 protein: SARRRQGALRNTEAF
J gene: TRBJ1-5; CDR3 length: 11; clone size: many; V gene: TRBV6-2/TRBV6-3; CDR3 protein: ASSYSGRGIQH
J gene: TRBJ1-4; CDR3 length: 11; clone size: -; V gene: TRBV6-5; CDR3 protein: ASSYDLNEKLF
J gene: TRBJ2-2; CDR3 length: 16; clone size: many; V gene: TRBV28; CDR3 protein: ASSHSWGGAANTGELF
J gene: TRBJ1-2; CDR3 length: 12; clone size: -; V gene: TRBV18; CDR3 protein: ASSPRREGFGYT
J gene: TRBJ2-3; CDR3 length: 9; clone size: few; V gene: TRBV5-6; CDR3 protein: ASSLGDAQY
J gene: TRBJ2-7; CDR3 length: 13; clone size: few; V gene: TRBV2; CDR3 protein: ASRKDREIAYEQY
J gene: TRBJ1-2; CDR3 length: 11; clone size: many; V gene: TRBV28; CDR3 protein: ASSSQAYYGYT
J gene: TRBJ1-1; CDR3 length: 9; clone size: many; V gene: TRBV29-1; CDR3 protein: SVGVYTEAF
J gene: TRBJ2-7; CDR3 length: 11; clone size: -; V gene: TRBV5-1; CDR3 protein: ASSLVSDYEQY
J gene: TRBJ2-7; CDR3 length: 13; clone size: few; V gene: TRBV9; CDR3 protein: ASQPGQGASYEQY
J gene: TRBJ2-2; CDR3 length: 14; clone size: many; V gene: TRBV7-2; CDR3 protein: ASTDRRAVNTGELF
J gene: TRBJ1-5; CDR3 length: 14; clone size: many; V gene: TRBV10-3; CDR3 protein: AISESEGVSRQPQH
J gene: TRBJ1-1; CDR3 length: 13; clone size: many; V gene: TRBV5-1; CDR3 protein: ASSWAIGGGTEAF
J gene: TRBJ2-2; CDR3 length: 13; clone size: -; V gene: TRBV6-5; CDR3 protein: ASSYSNSPTGELF
J gene: TRBJ2-1; CDR3 length: 14; clone size: many; V gene: TRBV7-9; CDR3 protein: ASSLDVGGGYNEQF
J gene: TRBJ1-3; CDR3 length: 10; clone size: many; V gene: TRBV30; CDR3 protein: AWSVVGNTIY
J gene: TRBJ2-1; CDR3 length: 13; clone size: -; V gene: TRBV20-1; CDR3 protein: SATVFAAAYNEQF
J gene: TRBJ1-2; CDR3 length: 13; clone size: many; V gene: TRBV7-8; CDR3 protein: ASSLLDGTNYGYT